This TCR beta chain appears in the sequencing data of a study of T cell responses to AZD1222 COVID-19 vaccine. Study-level background: Recipients boosted at about 4 weeks or about 12 weeks are pooled. Study-level results: Seropositivity was recorded at baseline in only five to seven AZD1222 recipients. As reported, nearly half of all spike-specific TCRs target variant regions that are unmutated.

Assay used: immunoSEQ multiplex PCR; TCRdb lists only in-frame clones, some missing. This table holds fewer than 150,000 clones, 90% found once. Deletions cut 3 bases from V and 0 bases from J, with 8 bases between. The CDR3 is 14 amino acids. The germline gives CDR1 LNHDA, CDR2 SQIVND (reference sequence). This clone was seen only once. Its antigen is unknown. This specimen consisted of peripheral blood, obtained on day 0 of AZD1222 vaccination. The source is an adult in good health. The V gene is TRBV19, the J gene TRBJ1-1; D not certain. The CDR3 region has the DNA TGTGCCAGTAGTATCGTGGGTATGAACACTGAAGCTTTCTTT. The encoded protein is CASSIVGMNTEAFF.